The TCR beta chain under discussion was sequenced for a study of blood T cell repertoires in COVID-19. The overall study: Some COVID-19 samples were acute and others convalescent; all came from the United States, Italy and Spain.

Generated by immunoSEQ multiplex PCR, the TCRdb table keeps only in-frame clones and is missing some. The sample records around 450,000 clones, 90% being singletons. Germline V gene sequence: CDR1 KGHSH, CDR2 LQKENI. The trim removed 5 bases at V and 7 bases at J, leaving 13 bases unmatched. This CDR3 spans 18 amino acids. Participants spanned ages about 18 to 100 years and resided in 20 to 30 US areas. Participants were placed into cohorts based on the clinical history they reported. The gene calls are TRBV18 and TRBJ2-2, with 13 bases fitting TRBD2. Sample: PBMCs or T cells enriched from blood (not recorded which). This TCR was sampled from a man aged 18 to 30 who had recovered from COVID-19. The CDR3 spells CASSSIGLAGADGGELFF. The CDR3 nucleotides are TGTGCCAGCTCATCAATCGGACTAGCGGGAGCTGACGGCGGGGAGCTGTTTTTT.